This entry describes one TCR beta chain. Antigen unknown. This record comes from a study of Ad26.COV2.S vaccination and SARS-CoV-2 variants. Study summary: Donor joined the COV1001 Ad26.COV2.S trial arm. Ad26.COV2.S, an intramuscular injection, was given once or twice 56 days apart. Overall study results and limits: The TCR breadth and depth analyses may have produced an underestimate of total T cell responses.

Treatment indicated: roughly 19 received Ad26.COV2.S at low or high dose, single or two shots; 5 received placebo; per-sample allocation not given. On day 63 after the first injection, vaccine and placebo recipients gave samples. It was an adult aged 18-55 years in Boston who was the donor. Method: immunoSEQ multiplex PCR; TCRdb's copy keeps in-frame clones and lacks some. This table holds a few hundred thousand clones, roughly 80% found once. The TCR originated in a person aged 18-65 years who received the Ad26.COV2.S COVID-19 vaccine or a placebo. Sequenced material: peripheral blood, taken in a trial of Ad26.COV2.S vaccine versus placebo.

The CDR3, as DNA: TGTGCCAGCAGTTCGGCCAATGAGCAGTTCTTC. As protein: CASSSANEQFF. This chain uses TRBV6-2 or TRBV6-3 with TRBJ2-1; D uncertain. Germline V gene lookup returns CDR1 MNHEY and CDR2 SVGEGT. Trimming left V 4 bases short and J 6 bases short, with 4 bases between. The CDR3 spans 11 residues.